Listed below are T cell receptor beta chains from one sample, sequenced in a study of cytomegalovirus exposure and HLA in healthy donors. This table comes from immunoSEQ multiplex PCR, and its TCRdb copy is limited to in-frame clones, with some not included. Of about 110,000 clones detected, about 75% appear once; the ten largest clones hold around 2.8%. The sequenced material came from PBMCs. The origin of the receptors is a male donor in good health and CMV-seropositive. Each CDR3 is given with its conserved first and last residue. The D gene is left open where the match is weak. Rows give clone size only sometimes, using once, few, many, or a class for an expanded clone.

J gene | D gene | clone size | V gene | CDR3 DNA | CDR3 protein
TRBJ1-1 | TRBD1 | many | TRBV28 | TGTGCCAGCAGTTTAGAGGACAGGGAAGCTTTCTTT | CASSLEDREAFF
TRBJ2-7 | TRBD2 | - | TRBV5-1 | TGCGCCAGCAGACTAGCGGGAGGGCCTACCTACGAGCAGTACTTC | CASRLAGGPTYEQYF
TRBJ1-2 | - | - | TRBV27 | TGTGCCAGCAGTTTAAGGGAGGGGTATGGCTACACCTTC | CASSLREGYGYTF
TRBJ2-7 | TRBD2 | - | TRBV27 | TGTGCCAGCAGTATCCGTAGCGGGGGACCCTACGAGCAGTACTTC | CASSIRSGGPYEQYF
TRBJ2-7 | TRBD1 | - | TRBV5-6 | TGTGCCAGCAGCATAGGGACAGGGGAGGTGGAAGAGCAGTACTTC | CASSIGTGEVEEQYF
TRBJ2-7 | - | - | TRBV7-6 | TGTGCCAGCAGCCCCACCCACGATAGCGGCTACGAGCAGTACTTC | CASSPTHDSGYEQYF
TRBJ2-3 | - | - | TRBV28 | TGTGCCAGCAGTTTTAGGGGGAGAAACACAGATACGCAGTATTTT | CASSFRGRNTDTQYF
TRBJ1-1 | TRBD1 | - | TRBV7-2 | TGTGCCAGCACTCTGACATGGGACAGGATAAACACTGAAGCTTTCTTT | CASTLTWDRINTEAFF
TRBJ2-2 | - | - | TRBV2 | TGTGCCAGCAGTGACTCTGGGGAGCTGTTTTTT | CASSDSGELFF
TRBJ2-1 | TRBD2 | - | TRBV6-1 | TGTGCCAGCAGGCTAGCGGGGGGTAACAATGAGCAGTTCTTC | CASRLAGGNNEQFF
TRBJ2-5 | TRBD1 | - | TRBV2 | TGTGCCAGCAGATGGACAGGGGCCAACCAAGAGACCCAGTACTTC | CASRWTGANQETQYF
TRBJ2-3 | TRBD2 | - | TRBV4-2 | TGTGCCAGCAGCCAAGCCGGACTAGCGGTCCTCGGCACAGATACGCAGTATTTT | CASSQAGLAVLGTDTQYF
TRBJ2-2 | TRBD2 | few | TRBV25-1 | TGTGCCAGCCATGGCGGGAGAAACACCGGGGAGCTGTTTTTT | CASHGGRNTGELFF
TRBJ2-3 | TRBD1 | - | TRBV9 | TGTGCCAGCAGCGGCAGACAGGGGGCAACAGATACGCAGTATTTT | CASSGRQGATDTQYF
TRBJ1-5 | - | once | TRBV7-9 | TGTGCCAGCAGCTCAGCCGGGACAAGAAATCAGCCCCAGCATTTT | CASSSAGTRNQPQHF
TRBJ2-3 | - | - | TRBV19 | TGTGCCAGTTCCGGGGATACAGATACGCAGTATTTT | CASSGDTDTQYF
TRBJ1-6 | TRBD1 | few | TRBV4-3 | TGCGCCAGCAGCCAAGATTCAGGGGGCCAGTATAATTCACCCCTCCACTTT | CASSQDSGGQYNSPLHF
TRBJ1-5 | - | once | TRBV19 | TGTGCCAGTAGTATGGGATGGGGCCCTAGCAATCAGCCCCAGCATTTT | CASSMGWGPSNQPQHF
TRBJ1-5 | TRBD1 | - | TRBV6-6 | TGTGCCAGCAACAAAGGACAGGATAGCAATCAGCCCCAGCATTTT | CASNKGQDSNQPQHF
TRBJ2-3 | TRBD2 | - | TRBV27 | TGTGCCAGCAGTAGCCGCAAAGCGGGAGCCGATACGCAGTATTTT | CASSSRKAGADTQYF
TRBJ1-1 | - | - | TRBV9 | TGTGCCAGCAGCGTCACAGGTCAACGGGACACTGAAGCTTTCTTT | CASSVTGQRDTEAFF
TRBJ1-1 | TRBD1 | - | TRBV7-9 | TGTGCCAGCAGCGAGACAGGGGGCAGCACTGAAGCTTTCTTT | CASSETGGSTEAFF
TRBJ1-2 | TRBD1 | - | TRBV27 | TGTGCCAGCAGTTTTGGACAGGGCGATGGCTACACCTTC | CASSFGQGDGYTF
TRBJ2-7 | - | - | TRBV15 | TGTGCCACCAGCAGAGAGCCAGGGGCCTACGAGCAGTACTTC | CATSREPGAYEQYF
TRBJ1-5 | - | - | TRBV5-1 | TGCGCCAGCAGCTTGGGCGGGGGCAATCAGCCCCAGCATTTT | CASSLGGGNQPQHF
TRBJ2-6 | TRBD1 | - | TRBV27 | TGTGCCAGCTCCCGAGACAGGGGGACTGGGGCCAACGTCCTGACTTTC | CASSRDRGTGANVLTF
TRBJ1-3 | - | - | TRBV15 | TGTGCCACCAGCAGAGGTACCGGGAGGTCTGGAAACACCATATATTTT | CATSRGTGRSGNTIYF
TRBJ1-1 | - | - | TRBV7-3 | TGTGCCAGCAGCGAACAGGGTGGGGGCACTGAAGCTTTCTTT | CASSEQGGGTEAFF
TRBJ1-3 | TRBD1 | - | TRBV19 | TGTGCCAGTCATACCGGGACAGGGTCTGGAAACACCATATATTTT | CASHTGTGSGNTIYF
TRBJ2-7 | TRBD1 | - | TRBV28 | TGTGCCAGCAGTCCCAAAGAGCGGGACAGGGCAAAATCCTACGAGCAGTACTTC | CASSPKERDRAKSYEQYF
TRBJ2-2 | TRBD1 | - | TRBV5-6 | TGTGCCAGCAGCTTTACCGCGACAGGGGGCTTCGCCGGGGAGCTGTTTTTT | CASSFTATGGFAGELFF
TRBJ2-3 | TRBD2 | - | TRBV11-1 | TGTGCCAGCAGCTTTGGCAGCGGGAGACGAAATACGCAGTATTTT | CASSFGSGRRNTQYF
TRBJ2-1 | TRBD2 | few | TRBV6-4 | TGTGCCAGCAGTACTAGCGGGGGTTACAATGAGCAGTTCTTC | CASSTSGGYNEQFF
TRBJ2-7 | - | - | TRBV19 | TGTGCCAGTAGCGTTAACGGAGTGAGTGCCTACGAGCAGTACTTC | CASSVNGVSAYEQYF
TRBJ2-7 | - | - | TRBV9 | TGTGCCAGCAGCGTTACCCCAGGCCTCTACGAGCAGTACTTC | CASSVTPGLYEQYF
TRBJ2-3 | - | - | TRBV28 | TGTGCCAGCAGTACCCCGGCCCAGGGAGCGGGAGATACGCAGTATTTT | CASSTPAQGAGDTQYF
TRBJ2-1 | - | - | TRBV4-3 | TGCGCCAGCAGCCAAGGCAGGGGATACTACAATGAGCAGTTCTTC | CASSQGRGYYNEQFF
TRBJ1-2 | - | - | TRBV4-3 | TGCGCCAGCAGCCATCAAAACCCCATACGTAGTTCCTCCTATGGCTACACCTTC | CASSHQNPIRSSSYGYTF
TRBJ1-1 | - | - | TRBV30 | TGTGCCTGGAGGCCACAGGGAGATACTGAAGCTTTCTTT | CAWRPQGDTEAFF
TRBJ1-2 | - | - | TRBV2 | TGTGCCAGCATCCGGGACACGTTCTATGGCTACACCTTC | CASIRDTFYGYTF
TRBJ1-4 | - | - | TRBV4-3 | TGCGCCAGCAGCCAAGATTTTCGGTCCTATAATGAAAAACTGTTTTTT | CASSQDFRSYNEKLFF
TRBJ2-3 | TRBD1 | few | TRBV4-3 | TGCGCCAGCAGCCAAGATCCGAGGGGGCGAGAAACAGATACGCAGTATTTT | CASSQDPRGRETDTQYF
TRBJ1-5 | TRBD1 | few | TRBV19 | TGTGCCAGTAGTATGGAAGGGACAGGGTATAGCAATCAGCCCCAGAATTTT | CASSMEGTGYSNQPQNF
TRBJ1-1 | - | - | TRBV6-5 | TGTGCCAGCAGGTATGTCGGAGCCACTGAAGCTTTCTTT | CASRYVGATEAFF
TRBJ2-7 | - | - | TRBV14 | TGTGCCAGCAGCCGACCTTTGGGCCTCGGCACCTACGAGCAGTACTTC | CASSRPLGLGTYEQYF
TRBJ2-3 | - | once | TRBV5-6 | TGTGCCAGCAGCTTGCTCGGGGTGGCACCCACTAGCACAGATACGCAGTATTTT | CASSLLGVAPTSTDTQYF
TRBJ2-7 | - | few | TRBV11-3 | TGTGCCAGCAGCTTAGCACCAACCCGCCTGGGCGAGCAGTACTTC | CASSLAPTRLGEQYF
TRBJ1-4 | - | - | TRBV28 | TGTGCCAGCAGCCTGGGGCCTTATAATGAAAAACTGTTTTTT | CASSLGPYNEKLFF
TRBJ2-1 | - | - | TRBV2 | TGTGCCAGCATGCTAGCGTGGGATGAGCAGTTCTTC | CASMLAWDEQFF
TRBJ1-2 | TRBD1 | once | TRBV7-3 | TGTGCCAGCAGCCCGACAGGGACCACTAACTATGGCTACACCTTC | CASSPTGTTNYGYTF
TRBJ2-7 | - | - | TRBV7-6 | TGTGCCAGCAGCTTAGATGAGTCGGGTCCCTACGAGCAGTACTTC | CASSLDESGPYEQYF